The 30 T cell receptor beta chains listed next were all sequenced from one sample in a study of vaccination effects on CD4 cells after COVID-19. No antigen has been identified for these receptors. Expansion with viral peptide pools was applied to antigen-specific CD4+ T cells by the ViraFEST assay prior to sequencing. Investigators separated out CD4+ T cells once 10 days of culture had passed. Infection with SARS-CoV-2 occurred in the person between March and December 2020, and PCR confirmed it. TCRdb's table, derived via immunoSEQ multiplex PCR, lists solely in-frame clones and lacks some. The data show 20,000 to 30,000 clones, approximately 62% seen once. Source: CD4+ T cells from PBMCs cultured with SARS-CoV-2 spike peptides, taken before COVID-19 vaccination. The source of these receptors is a human donor who had a prior SARS-CoV-2 infection.

The chain links TRBV10-2 to TRBJ2-5; D ambiguous. The germline CDR1 and CDR2 sequences are WSHSY and SAAADI. The CDR3 consists of 13 residues. V lost 8 bases to trimming and J lost 5 bases, with 15 bases between them. Here the CDR3 DNA reads TGCGCCAGCGGTCTTAGTACCTGGGAGACCCAGTACTTC. It codes for CASGLSTWETQYF.

This rearrangement joins TRBV18 to TRBJ1-1, with a possible D match to TRBD1 (6 bases). V lost 4 bases and J 5 bases, leaving 17 bases between the germline ends. The germline V gene has CDR1 KGHSH and CDR2 LQKENI. CDR3 size: 15 residues. CDR3 amino acids: CASSRHPTGETEAFF. CDR3 DNA sequence: TGTGCCAGCTCACGCCACCCGACAGGCGAGACTGAAGCTTTCTTT.

V usage is TRBV4-3 and J usage is TRBJ2-1; 10 nucleotides match TRBD2. Germline loops: CDR1 LGHNA, CDR2 YSLEER. The CDR3 spans 16 residues. Losses at the gene ends were 2 bases for V and 0 bases for J; bases not matched to a gene: 1. In nucleotides, the CDR3 is TGCGCCAGCAGCCAACGGACTAGCGGCTCCTACAATGAGCAGTTCTTC. Translating gives CASSQRTSGSYNEQFF.

This chain uses TRBV3-1 (or the pseudogene TRBV3-2) with TRBJ2-7; D is possibly TRBD2 (6 bases). The CDR3 is 13 amino acids. V lost 0 bases and J lost 9, with 12 bases in between. Germline CDR1 is LGHDT and CDR2 is YNNKEL (reference sequence). In nucleotides, the CDR3 is TGTGCCAGCAGCCAAGATCTGCTGGGGGGGCAGTACTTC. It yields the protein CASSQDLLGGQYF.

This clone has just a few counts. The gene calls are TRBV11-3 and TRBJ2-3; the D gene is possibly TRBD2 (5 bases). The CDR3 sequence is 15 residues long. V was clipped by 5 bases and J by 0 bases, with 12 bases between them. Germline assignment: CDR1 SGHNT and CDR2 YENEEA. CDR3 DNA sequence: TGTGCCAGCAGCCCCCCTTGGACTAGCACAGATACGCAGTATTTT. Its translation: CASSPPWTSTDTQYF.

This clone occurred once. In DNA form, the CDR3 reads TGTGCCAGCAGTGAATTCAGGGACATCTATGGCTACACCTTC. Translated: CASSEFRDIYGYTF. The V gene is TRBV2, the J gene TRBJ1-2; possibly TRBD1 for D (6 bases). Trimming removed 2 bases from V and 4 bases from J, with 11 bases in between. The CDR3 has 14 residues. Germline CDR1 is SNHLY and CDR2 is FYNNEI.

This chain connects TRBV27 to TRBJ2-7; D ambiguous. Germline CDR1 is MNHEY and CDR2 is SMNVEV (reference sequence). Trimming cost V 0 bases and J 6 bases, with 9 bases left between them. This CDR3 region has 13 residues. In nucleotides, the CDR3 is TGTGCCAGCAGTTTATCGTCAGGCGCCGAGCAGTACTTC. Translation: CASSLSSGAEQYF.

This clone is a singleton in its sample. The CDR3, as DNA: TGTGCCAGCAGTGAACAGGGGGGGGGTTACGGCTATGGCTACACCTTC. Translation: CASSEQGGGYGYGYTF. The chain joins TRBV6-1 to TRBJ1-2; 7 bases line up with TRBD1. The CDR3 has 16 amino acids. The J segment lost 4 bases and the V segment lost 2 bases, leaving 10 bases of the junction unmatched. CDR1 and CDR2 from the germline V gene are MNHNS and SASEGT.

The chain combines TRBV7-3 with TRBJ2-7; TRBD2 matches 7 bases. V lost 2 bases to trimming and J lost 5 bases; unmatched junction nucleotides: 3. Germline V lookup: CDR1 SGHTA, CDR2 FQGTGA. CDR3 length: 13 amino acids. The CDR3 is CASSLGGSNEQYF. CDR3 in DNA: TGTGCCAGCAGCTTAGGCGGGAGTAACGAGCAGTACTTC.

This chain uses TRBV2 with TRBJ1-4; perhaps TRBD1 as D (6 bases). Per germline, CDR1 SNHLY and CDR2 FYNNEI. CDR3 length: 14 amino acids. The germline V and J ends were trimmed by 6 bases and 4 bases, with 12 bases remaining between them. CDR3 bases: TGTGCCAGCAGGGAGGACAGATATAATGAAAAACTGTTTTTT. The encoded protein is CASREDRYNEKLFF.

The rearrangement links TRBV19 to TRBJ2-7, with D tentatively TRBD2 (6 bases). Per the germline V gene, CDR1 is LNHDA and CDR2 is SQIVND (reference sequence). Trimming left V 3 bases short and J 2 bases short, with 17 bases between. This CDR3 is 16 amino acids long. CDR3 loop: CASSIGTGTGAYEQYF. CDR3 DNA: TGTGCCAGTAGTATCGGGACGGGGACGGGGGCCTACGAGCAGTACTTC.

CDR3 amino acids: CASSSNLGSGETQYF. The CDR3 DNA follows: TGTGCCAGCAGCTCCAACCTCGGGAGTGGGGAGACCCAGTACTTC. The chain is built from TRBV7-2 and TRBJ2-5, with D perhaps TRBD2 (6 bases). The CDR3 runs to 15 residues. Germline loops: CDR1 SGHTA, CDR2 FQGNSA. Trimming removed 4 bases at V and 5 bases at J, with 17 bases between.

The rearrangement uses TRBV18 and TRBJ1-2; 9 nucleotides line up with TRBD1. The length of the CDR3 is 13 residues. With 4 bases clipped from V and 8 bases from J, the junction kept 5 bases outside the gene matches. CDR1 and CDR2 (germline): KGHSH, LQKENI. The CDR3 spells CASSQETGGGYTF. CDR3 nucleotides: TGTGCCAGCTCACAGGAGACAGGGGGAGGCTACACCTTC.

This rearrangement joins TRBV4-3 to TRBJ2-2; 7 bases line up with TRBD2. V trimming: 1 base; J trimming: 6 bases; junction bases outside the gene matches: 2. CDR3 length equals 14 residues. CDR1 is LGHNA and CDR2 is YSLEER in the germline V gene. The CDR3 sequence is CASSQGLAAGELFF. The DNA for the CDR3 is TGCGCCAGCAGCCAAGGACTAGCCGCCGGGGAGCTGTTTTTT.

This clone was seen just once. This sequence joins TRBV4-1 and TRBJ1-4; TRBD1 aligns across 7 bases. Trimming cost V 0 bases and J 11 bases; bases outside gene matches: 3. The CDR3 loop spans 13 amino acids. Germline V gives CDR1 MGHRA, CDR2 YSYEKL. The CDR3 region has the DNA TGCGCCAGCAGCCAAGAGAGGGACAGTAAACTGTTTTTT. Translation gives CASSQERDSKLFF.

This clone has only a few counts. The chain joins TRBV7-2 to TRBJ1-2, with a possible D match to TRBD1 (5 bases). The germline gives CDR1 SGHTA, CDR2 FQGNSA. Trimming pared 4 bases from V and 14 bases from J, leaving 26 bases between. This CDR3 has 15 residues. CDR3 protein: CASSSAPSTGTSITF. The CDR3 bases are TGTGCCAGCAGCTCTGCTCCTTCCACCGGGACTTCGATAACCTTC.

This clone was seen once. This chain connects TRBV1 to TRBJ2-3; TRBD2 is the table's D call, not checked against the DNA. TRBV1 is an annotated pseudogene. There are 19 residues in the CDR3. Here the CDR3 DNA reads TGCACCAGCAGCCAACGTACTAGCGGGAGGGGAACTAGCACAGATACGCAGTATTTT. Translated, it gives CTSSQRTSGRGTSTDTQYF.

Relative to its sample, this clone is hyperexpanded (1% or more). This chain connects TRBV5-6 to TRBJ1-2; tentative D call: TRBD1 (5 bases). The CDR3 loop spans 12 amino acids. The germline gives CDR1 SGHDT, CDR2 YYEEEE. V was cut by 4 bases and J by 5 bases, with 9 bases left in between. The chain's CDR3 is CASSEGEYGYTF. For the CDR3, the DNA is TGTGCCAGCAGCGAAGGGGAATATGGCTACACCTTC.

The chain links TRBV19 to TRBJ1-5, with 7 nucleotides matching TRBD1. Germline V gene lookup returns CDR1 LNHDA and CDR2 SQIVND (reference sequence). J was trimmed by 4 bases and V by 5 bases; bases with no gene match: 11. The CDR3 sequence is 16 residues long. The DNA of the CDR3 is TGTGCCAGTAGTTCGAGACCGGGACAGATAAATCAGCCCCAGCATTTT. Amino acids: CASSSRPGQINQPQHF.

The J gene is TRBJ2-5, the V gene TRBV5-5, with D possibly matching TRBD1 (5 bases). Per the germline V gene, CDR1 is SGHKS and CDR2 is YYEKEE (reference sequence). V shed 0 bases and J shed 2 bases, with 8 bases lying between them. The CDR3 totals 14 residues. The DNA for the CDR3 is TGTGCCAGCAGCTTGGCCCCAGGGCAAGAGACCCAGTACTTC. Its protein is CASSLAPGQETQYF.

The rearrangement joins TRBV7-6 to TRBJ2-2, with D maybe TRBD2 (7 bases). Trimming shortened V by 5 bases and J by 4 bases, and 14 bases separated the two germline ends. CDR3 length: 15 amino acids. Germline lookup yields CDR1 SGHVS and CDR2 FNYEAQ. CDR3: CASSRGRGGTGELFF. The CDR3 DNA reads TGTGCCAGCAGCCGTGGGAGGGGGGGCACCGGGGAGCTGTTTTTT.

This clone came up a few times. The chain recombines TRBV18 with TRBJ1-4, with a possible D match to TRBD1 (5 bases). The CDR3 has 18 amino acids. The V end was cut by 5 bases, the J end by 0 bases, with 19 bases between. Germline V gene lookup returns CDR1 KGHSH and CDR2 LQKENI. The CDR3 sequence: CASSFSMARDATNEKLFF. The CDR3 region has the DNA TGTGCCAGCTCATTTTCTATGGCCAGGGACGCAACTAATGAAAAACTGTTTTTT.

The V call is TRBV12-5, the J call TRBJ2-1; 14 bases agree with TRBD2. CDR1 and CDR2 (germline): LGHNT, FRNRAP. This CDR3 region has 17 residues. V shed 4 bases and J 2 bases; nucleotides not matched to a gene: 4. CDR3 loop: CASGSGLAGVAYNEQFF. CDR3 nucleotides: TGTGCTAGTGGTTCGGGACTAGCGGGAGTGGCCTACAATGAGCAGTTCTTC.

The sample holds a few counts of this clone. The gene calls are TRBV7-3 and TRBJ1-5; D possibly corresponds to TRBD1 (6 bases). Germline CDR1 SGHTA, CDR2 FQGTGA. The CDR3 sequence is 13 residues long. V lost 5 bases, J lost 7 bases, and 12 bases lay in between. The CDR3 region is CASSPDRLQPQHF. CDR3 coding DNA: TGTGCCAGCAGCCCCGACAGGTTACAGCCCCAGCATTTT.

The chain has TRBV13 and TRBJ1-2, with D perhaps matching TRBD1 (6 bases). The CDR3 totals 18 residues. CDR1 and CDR2 (germline): PRHDT, FYEKMQ (reference sequence). Trimming removed 6 bases at V and 0 bases at J, with 23 bases between. The CDR3 sequence: CASSPIGHGGLANYGYTF. In DNA, the CDR3 is TGTGCCAGCAGTCCTATAGGACATGGGGGCCTAGCTAACTATGGCTACACCTTC.

The chain links TRBV18 to TRBJ1-2; weak D call: TRBD1 (5 bases). This CDR3 spans 14 amino acids. The V end was cut by 6 bases, the J end by 6 bases, with 17 bases between. Looked up from germline, CDR1 is KGHSH and CDR2 is LQKENI. Here the CDR3 reads CASSPTVGENGYTF. The CDR3 DNA reads TGTGCCAGCTCTCCAACAGTGGGGGAAAATGGCTACACCTTC.

CDR3 in amino acids: CASSPLRWVCGSYEQYF. The CDR3 DNA sequence: TGCGCCAGCAGTCCCCTCCGGTGGGTTTGTGGATCCTACGAGCAGTACTTC. The chain is built from TRBV23-1 and TRBJ2-7, with D unresolved. TRBV23-1 is assigned to the ORF class and has an uncertain function. CDR3 length: 17 amino acids. Trimming pared 4 bases from V and 1 base from J, leaving 20 bases between.

The rearrangement links TRBV2 to TRBJ1-5; 8 nucleotides agree with TRBD1. After removal of 6 bases from V and 7 bases from J, the junction contained 5 bases not matched to a gene. Germline V gene sequence: CDR1 SNHLY, CDR2 FYNNEI. There are 13 residues in the CDR3. The DNA of the CDR3 is TGTGCCAGCAGCGACAGGGGTCGGCAGCCCCAGCATTTT. It yields the protein CASSDRGRQPQHF.

This clone was found a few times. The chain couples TRBV6-5 to TRBJ1-2, with D perhaps TRBD1 (6 bases). Germline V gives CDR1 MNHEY, CDR2 SVGAGI. This CDR3 comprises 14 residues. Trimming removed 8 bases at V and 2 bases at J, with 15 bases between. In DNA form, the CDR3 reads TGTGCCAGCGGGAAAGGTACAGGGAACTATGGCTACACCTTC. This codes for CASGKGTGNYGYTF.

The V call is TRBV5-4, the J call TRBJ2-1; D perhaps matches TRBD2 (5 bases). CDR1 is SGHNT, CDR2 YYREEE, per germline (reference sequence). The CDR3 is 15 amino acids. The V and J ends lost 4 bases and 0 bases respectively, with 11 bases between them. CDR3 region: CASSMDSSSYNEQFF. CDR3 DNA sequence: TGTGCCAGCAGCATGGACTCGAGCTCCTACAATGAGCAGTTCTTC. The complete variable domain, with remaining parts taken from reference TRBV5-4 and TRBJ2-1, reads ETGVTQSPTHLIKTRGQQVTLRCSSQSGHNTVSWYQQALGQGPQFIFQYYREEENGRGNFPPRFSGLQFPNYSSELNVNALELDDSALYLCASSMDSSSYNEQFFGPGTRLTVL.